The clone carrying this T cell receptor (beta chain) was picked up one time. Its antigen is currently unknown. The data belong to a study of siplizumab effects on memory and regulatory T cells. TCRdb's copy holds only in-frame clones and misses some; the assay was immunoSEQ multiplex PCR. The sample carries around 99,000 clones, about 90% recorded once. This CDR3 contains 18 residues. J was trimmed by 0 bases and V by 2 bases; bases with no gene match: 10. Per germline, CDR1 SGHRS and CDR2 YFSETQ. Study outcomes and limitations: Researchers could map only a minor fraction of alloreactive clones to unstimulated subsets.

Sequences were obtained from Tregs sorted from blood. The sequence was obtained from a human donor in good health. The rearrangement joins TRBV5-1 to TRBJ2-1; TRBD2 agrees at 8 bases. The CDR3 protein is CASSFTQTSASSYNEQFF. The CDR3, as DNA: TGCGCCAGCAGCTTTACTCAGACTAGCGCAAGCTCCTACAATGAGCAGTTCTTC.